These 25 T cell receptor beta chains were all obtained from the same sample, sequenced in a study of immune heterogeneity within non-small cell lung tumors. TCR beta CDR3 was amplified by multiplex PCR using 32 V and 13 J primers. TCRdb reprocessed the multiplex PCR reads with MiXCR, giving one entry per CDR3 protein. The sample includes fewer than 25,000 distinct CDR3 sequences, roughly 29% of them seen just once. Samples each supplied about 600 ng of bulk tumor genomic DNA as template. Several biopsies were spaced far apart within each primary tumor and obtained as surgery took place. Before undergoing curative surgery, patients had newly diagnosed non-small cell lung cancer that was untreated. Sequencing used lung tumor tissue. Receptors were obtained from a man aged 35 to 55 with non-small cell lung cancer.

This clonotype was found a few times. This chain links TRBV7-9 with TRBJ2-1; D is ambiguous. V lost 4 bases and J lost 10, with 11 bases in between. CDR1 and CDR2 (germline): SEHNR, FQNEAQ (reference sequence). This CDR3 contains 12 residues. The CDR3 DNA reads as TGTGCCAGCAGCTCGTTTCCGGCCGAGCAGTTCTTC. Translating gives CASSSFPAEQFF. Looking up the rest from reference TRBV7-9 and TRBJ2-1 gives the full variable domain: DTGVSQNPRHKITKRGQNVTFRCDPISEHNRLYWYRQTLGQGPEFLTYFQNEAQLEKSRLLSDRFSAERPKGSFSTLEIQRTEQGDSAMYLCASSSFPAEQFFGPGTRLTVL.

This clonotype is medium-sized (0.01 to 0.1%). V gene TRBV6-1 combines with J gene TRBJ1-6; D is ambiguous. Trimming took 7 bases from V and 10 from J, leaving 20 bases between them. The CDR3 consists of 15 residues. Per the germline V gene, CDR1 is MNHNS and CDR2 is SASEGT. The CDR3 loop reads CASNSFIRSGSPLHF. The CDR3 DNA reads TGTGCCAGCAATTCCTTCATAAGGTCGGGGTCACCCCTCCACTTT.

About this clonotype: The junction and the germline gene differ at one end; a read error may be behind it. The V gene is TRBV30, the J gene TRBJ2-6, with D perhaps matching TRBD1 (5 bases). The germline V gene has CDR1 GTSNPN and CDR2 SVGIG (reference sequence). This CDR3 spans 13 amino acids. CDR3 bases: TGTGCCTGGAGGTTACCTGGGGCCAACGTCCTGAGTTTC. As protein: CAWRLPGANVLSF.

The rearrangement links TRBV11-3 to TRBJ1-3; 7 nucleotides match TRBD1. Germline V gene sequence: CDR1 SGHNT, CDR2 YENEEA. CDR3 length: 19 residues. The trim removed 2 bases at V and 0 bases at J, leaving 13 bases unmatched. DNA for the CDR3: TGTGCCAGCAGCTTATCTCGGTCTTCGGGACAGACCTCTGGAAACACCATATATTTT. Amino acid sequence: CASSLSRSSGQTSGNTIYF.

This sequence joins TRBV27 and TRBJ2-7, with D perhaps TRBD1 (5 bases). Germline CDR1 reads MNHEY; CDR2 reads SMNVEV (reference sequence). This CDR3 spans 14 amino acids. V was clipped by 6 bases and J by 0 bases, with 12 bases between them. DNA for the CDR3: TGTGCCAGCAGACCCAGACAGTCCTCCTACGAGCAGTACTTC. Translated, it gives CASRPRQSSYEQYF.

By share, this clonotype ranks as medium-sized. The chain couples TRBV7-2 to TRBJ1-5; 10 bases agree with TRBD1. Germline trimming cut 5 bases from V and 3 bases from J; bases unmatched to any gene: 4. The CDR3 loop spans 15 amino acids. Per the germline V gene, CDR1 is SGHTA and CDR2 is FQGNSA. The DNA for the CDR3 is TGTGCCAGCAGCCAGACAGGGGGCAACAATCAGCCCCAGCATTTT. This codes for CASSQTGGNNQPQHF. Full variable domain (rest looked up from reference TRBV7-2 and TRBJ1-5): GAGVSQSPSNKVTEKGKDVELRCDPISGHTALYWYRQSLGQGLEFLIYFQGNSAPDKSGLPSDRFSAERTGGSVSTLTIQRTQQEDSAVYLCASSQTGGNNQPQHFGDGTRLSIL.

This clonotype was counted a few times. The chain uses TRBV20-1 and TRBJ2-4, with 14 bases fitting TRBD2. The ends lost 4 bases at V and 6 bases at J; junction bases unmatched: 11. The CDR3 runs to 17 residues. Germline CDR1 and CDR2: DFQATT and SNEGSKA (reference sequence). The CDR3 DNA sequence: TGCAGTGCTAAGTCCGGGACTAGCGGGAGAACGATAAACATTCAGTACTTC. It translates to CSAKSGTSGRTINIQYF.

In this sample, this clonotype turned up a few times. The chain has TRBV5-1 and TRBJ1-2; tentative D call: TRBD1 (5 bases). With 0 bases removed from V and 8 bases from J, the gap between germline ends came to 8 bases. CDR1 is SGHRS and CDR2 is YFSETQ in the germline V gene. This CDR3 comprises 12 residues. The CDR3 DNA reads TGCGCCAGCAGCTTGGACAGGAGGGGCTACACCTTC. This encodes CASSLDRRGYTF. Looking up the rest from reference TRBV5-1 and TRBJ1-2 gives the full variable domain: KAGVTQTPRYLIKTRGQQVTLSCSPISGHRSVSWYQQTPGQGLQFLFEYFSETQRNKGNFPGRFSGRQFSNSRSEMNVSTLELGDSALYLCASSLDRRGYTFGSGTRLTVV.

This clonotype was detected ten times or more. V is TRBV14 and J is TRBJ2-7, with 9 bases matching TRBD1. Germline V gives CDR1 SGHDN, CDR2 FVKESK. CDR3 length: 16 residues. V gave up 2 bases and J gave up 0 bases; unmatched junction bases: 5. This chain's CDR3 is CASSQTGTGSSYEQYF. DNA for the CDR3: TGTGCCAGCAGCCAAACCGGGACAGGGAGCTCCTACGAGCAGTACTTC.

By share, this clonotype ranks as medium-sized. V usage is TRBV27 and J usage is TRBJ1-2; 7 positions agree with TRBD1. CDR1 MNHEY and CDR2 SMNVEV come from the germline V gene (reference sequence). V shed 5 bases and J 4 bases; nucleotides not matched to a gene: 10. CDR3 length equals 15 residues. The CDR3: CASSLTGKSGYGYTF. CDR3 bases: TGTGCCAGCAGTCTGACAGGGAAGAGTGGCTATGGCTACACCTTC.

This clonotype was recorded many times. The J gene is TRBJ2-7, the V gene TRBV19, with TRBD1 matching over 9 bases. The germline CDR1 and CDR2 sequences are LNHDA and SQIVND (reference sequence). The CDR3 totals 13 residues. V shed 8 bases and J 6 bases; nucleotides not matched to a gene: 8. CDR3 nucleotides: TGTGCCAGTGGCCAACAGGGGGCATTCGAGCAGTACTTC. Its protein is CASGQQGAFEQYF.

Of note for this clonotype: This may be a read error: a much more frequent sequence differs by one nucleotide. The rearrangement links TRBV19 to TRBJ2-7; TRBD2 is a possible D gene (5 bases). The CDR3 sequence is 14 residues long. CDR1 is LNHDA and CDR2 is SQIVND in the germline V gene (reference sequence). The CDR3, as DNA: TGTGCCAGTAGTACATCCCGGACTTCCTACGAGCAGTGCTTC. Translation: CASSTSRTSYEQCF.

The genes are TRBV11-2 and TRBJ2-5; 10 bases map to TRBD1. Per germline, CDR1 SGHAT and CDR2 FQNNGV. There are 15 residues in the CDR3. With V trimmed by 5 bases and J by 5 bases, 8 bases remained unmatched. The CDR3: CASSARQGAWETQYF. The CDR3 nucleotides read TGTGCCAGCAGCGCAAGACAGGGGGCCTGGGAGACCCAGTACTTC.

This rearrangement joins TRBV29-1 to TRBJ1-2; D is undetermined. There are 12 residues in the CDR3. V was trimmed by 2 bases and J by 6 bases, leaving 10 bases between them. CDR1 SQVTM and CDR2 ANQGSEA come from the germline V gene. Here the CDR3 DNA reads TGCAGCGTTGAAACGGTATCCCATGGCTACACCTTC. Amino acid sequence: CSVETVSHGYTF.

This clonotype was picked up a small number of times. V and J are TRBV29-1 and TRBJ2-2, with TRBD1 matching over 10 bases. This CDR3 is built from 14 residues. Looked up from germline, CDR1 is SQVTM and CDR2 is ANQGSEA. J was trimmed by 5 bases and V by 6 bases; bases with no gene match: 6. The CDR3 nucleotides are TGCAGCGTGAAGACAGGGGGCACGACCGGGGAGCTGTTTTTT. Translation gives CSVKTGGTTGELFF.

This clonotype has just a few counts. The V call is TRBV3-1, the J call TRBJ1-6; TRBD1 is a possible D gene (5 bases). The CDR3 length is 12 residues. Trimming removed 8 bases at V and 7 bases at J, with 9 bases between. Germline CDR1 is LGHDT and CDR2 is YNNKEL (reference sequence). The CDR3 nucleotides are TGTGCCAGCTGCAAGGGGAATTCACCCCTCCACTTT. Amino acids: CASCKGNSPLHF.

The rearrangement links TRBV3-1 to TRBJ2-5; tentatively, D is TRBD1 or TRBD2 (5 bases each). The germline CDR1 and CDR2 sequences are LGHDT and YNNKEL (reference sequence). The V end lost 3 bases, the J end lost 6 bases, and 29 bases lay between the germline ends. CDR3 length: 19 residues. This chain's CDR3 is CASSHQGVRAPTEKKTQYF. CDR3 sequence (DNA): TGTGCCAGCAGCCACCAGGGAGTTCGGGCACCCACCGAAAAAAAGACCCAGTACTTC.

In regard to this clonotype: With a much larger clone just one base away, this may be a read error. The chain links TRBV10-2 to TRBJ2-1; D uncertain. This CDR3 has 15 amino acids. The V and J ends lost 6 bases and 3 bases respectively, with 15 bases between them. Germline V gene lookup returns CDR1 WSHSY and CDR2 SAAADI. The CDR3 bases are TGCGCCAGCAGGCCAGATAGCATGATCTACAATGAGCAGTTCTTC. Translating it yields CASRPDSMIYNEQFF.

The CDR3 is CASSPGLAGKQTQYF. DNA for the CDR3: TGTGCCAGCAGCCCCGGACTAGCGGGAAAACAGACCCAGTACTTC. The rearrangement uses TRBV11-3 and TRBJ2-5; 12 nucleotides line up with TRBD2. Germline trimming cut 5 bases from V and 6 bases from J; bases unmatched to any gene: 7. The CDR3 consists of 15 residues. Germline V gene data show CDR1 as SGHNT and CDR2 as YENEEA.

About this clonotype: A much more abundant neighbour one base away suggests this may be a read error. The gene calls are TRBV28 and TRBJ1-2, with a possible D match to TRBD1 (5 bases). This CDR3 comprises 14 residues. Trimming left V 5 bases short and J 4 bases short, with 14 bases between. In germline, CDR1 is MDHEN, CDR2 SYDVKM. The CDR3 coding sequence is TGTGCCAGCAGTACCCCCCAGGGAACCTATGGCTACACCTTC. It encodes CASSTPQGTYGYTF.

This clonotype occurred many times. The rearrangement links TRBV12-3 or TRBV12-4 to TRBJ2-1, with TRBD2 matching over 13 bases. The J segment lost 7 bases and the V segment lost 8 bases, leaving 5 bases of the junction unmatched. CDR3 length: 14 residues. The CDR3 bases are TGTGCCAGCCGGGGGACTAGCGGGACAAATGAGCAGTTCTTC. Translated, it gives CASRGTSGTNEQFF.

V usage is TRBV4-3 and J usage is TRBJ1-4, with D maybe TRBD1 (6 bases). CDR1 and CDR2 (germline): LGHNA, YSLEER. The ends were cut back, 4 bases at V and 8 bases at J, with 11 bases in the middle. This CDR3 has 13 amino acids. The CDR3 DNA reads TGCGCCAGCAGCCTAAACAGGGAAGAAAAACTGTTTTTT. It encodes CASSLNREEKLFF.

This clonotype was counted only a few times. The CDR3 bases are TGTGCCAGCAGCGGTAGCGGGGCCATCTCCTACGAGCAGTACTTC. It encodes CASSGSGAISYEQYF. The chain has TRBV11-3 and TRBJ2-7; TRBD2 agrees at 8 bases. The CDR3 runs 15 residues. CDR1 is SGHNT, CDR2 YENEEA, per germline. V dropped 5 bases and J dropped 0; count of bases not matched to a gene: 6.

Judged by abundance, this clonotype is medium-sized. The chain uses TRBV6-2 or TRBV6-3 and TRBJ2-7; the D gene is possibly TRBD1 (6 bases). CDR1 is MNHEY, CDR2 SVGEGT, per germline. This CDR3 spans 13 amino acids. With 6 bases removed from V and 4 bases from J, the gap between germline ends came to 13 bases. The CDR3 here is CASRGQQLYEQYF. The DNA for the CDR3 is TGTGCCAGCAGAGGACAGCAATTGTACGAGCAGTACTTC.

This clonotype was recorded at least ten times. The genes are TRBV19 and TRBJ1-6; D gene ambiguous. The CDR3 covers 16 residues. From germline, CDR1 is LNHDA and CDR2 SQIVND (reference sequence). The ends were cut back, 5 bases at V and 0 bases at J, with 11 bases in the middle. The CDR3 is CASSLTVGSYNSPLHF. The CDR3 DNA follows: TGTGCCAGTAGTTTGACGGTCGGCTCCTATAATTCACCCCTCCACTTT.